The 24 T cell receptor beta chains in this list originate from one sample, sequenced in a study of blood T cell repertoires in COVID-19. Sequencing was performed with immunoSEQ multiplex PCR; in TCRdb, only in-frame clones are kept and a portion is missing. The table lists 200,000 to 250,000 clones, around nine tenths of them singletons. The sequencing input was peripheral blood. These receptors were obtained from a man aged 60 to 75 who had recovered from COVID-19.

The rearrangement links TRBV5-1 to TRBJ1-2, with a possible D match to TRBD1 (6 bases). This CDR3 is 15 amino acids long. Germline V gene lookup returns CDR1 SGHRS and CDR2 YFSETQ. Trimming took off 0 bases at V and 3 bases at J, with 12 bases between the two ends. CDR3 nucleotide sequence: TGCGCCAGCAGCTTGGTAACAGGGACGGACTATGGCTACACCTTC. Translated, it gives CASSLVTGTDYGYTF.

The rearrangement joins TRBV28 to TRBJ1-1, with TRBD1 matching 11 bases. Germline V CDR1 and CDR2: MDHEN, SYDVKM. V was clipped by 6 bases and J by 7 bases; unmatched bases: 16. The CDR3 has 17 amino acids. The CDR3 bases are TGTGCCAGCAGCTCCCACCCCGGGACAGGGGGTTATTTTGAAGCTTTCTTT. Protein product: CASSSHPGTGGYFEAFF.

Concerning this clone itself: At the DNA level, this CDR3 is encoded by other sequences in the same sample as well. The CDR3 DNA follows: TGTGCCAGCTCCCCGACAGGGGCTGGGGCCAACGTCCTGACTTTC. Amino acid sequence: CASSPTGAGANVLTF. V is TRBV18 and J is TRBJ2-6, with 8 bases fitting TRBD1. Germline V gene lookup returns CDR1 KGHSH and CDR2 LQKENI. The length of the CDR3 is 15 residues. The ends lost 6 bases at V and 2 bases at J; junction bases unmatched: 3.

This sequence joins TRBV11-2 and TRBJ1-1, with D hard to call. Per the germline V gene, CDR1 is SGHAT and CDR2 is FQNNGV. Trimming shortened V by 8 bases and J by 1 base, and 11 bases separated the two germline ends. CDR3 length: 13 residues. This CDR3 reads CASGDFWNTEAFF. CDR3 sequence (DNA): TGTGCCAGCGGAGACTTCTGGAACACTGAAGCTTTCTTT.

The V call is TRBV5-1, the J call TRBJ1-1; a possible D gene is TRBD1 (5 bases). Germline-derived CDR1 and CDR2 are SGHRS and YFSETQ. There are 14 residues in the CDR3. V shed 3 bases and J shed 3 bases, with 12 bases lying between them. The CDR3 is CASSWSGTHTEAFF. CDR3 coding DNA: TGCGCCAGCAGCTGGTCCGGGACTCACACTGAAGCTTTCTTT.

The V and J genes are TRBV5-1 and TRBJ2-1; D call uncertain. The CDR3 consists of 14 residues. V was clipped by 0 bases and J by 9 bases, with 13 bases between them. CDR1 is SGHRS, CDR2 YFSETQ, per germline. The chain's CDR3 is CASSLESQSLEQFF. CDR3 sequence (DNA): TGCGCCAGCAGCTTGGAGTCGCAGTCCCTTGAGCAGTTCTTC.

The rearrangement links TRBV7-3 to TRBJ1-5; unclear D gene. Trimming left V 1 base short and J 0 bases short, with 10 bases between. This CDR3 has 16 amino acids. Per the germline V gene, CDR1 is SGHTA and CDR2 is FQGTGA. The CDR3 here is CASSLRAAYSNQPQHF. CDR3 in DNA: TGTGCCAGCAGCTTAAGGGCAGCCTATAGCAATCAGCCCCAGCATTTT. The full variable domain, completed using reference TRBV7-3 and TRBJ1-5, is GAGVSQTPSNKVTEKGKYVELRCDPISGHTALYWYRQSLGQGPEFLIYFQGTGAADDSGLPNDRFFAVRPEGSVSTLKIQRTERGDSAVYLCASSLRAAYSNQPQHFGDGTRLSIL.

This clone was seen a few times. The chain links TRBV5-6 to TRBJ1-5, with 10 bases fitting TRBD1. Germline-derived CDR1 and CDR2 are SGHDT and YYEEEE. V dropped 4 bases and J dropped 7; count of bases not matched to a gene: 8. The CDR3 has 15 residues. The CDR3 bases are TGTGCCAGCAGCCAGACCGGGACAGGGGACCAGCCCCAGCATTTT. Its translation: CASSQTGTGDQPQHF.

The chain employs TRBV6-5 and TRBJ1-6, with TRBD1 matching 11 bases. Germline V gene data show CDR1 as MNHEY and CDR2 as SVGAGI. This CDR3 region has 14 residues. V gave up 5 bases and J gave up 10 bases; unmatched junction bases: 4. CDR3 sequence: CASSPGQGVSPLHF. The CDR3 bases are TGTGCCAGCAGTCCGGGACAGGGGGTATCACCCCTCCACTTT.

The chain combines TRBV19 with TRBJ2-1; 9 positions agree with TRBD2. Trimming cost V 6 bases and J 7 bases; bases outside gene matches: 7. CDR1 and CDR2 from the germline V gene are LNHDA and SQIVND (reference sequence). The length of the CDR3 is 14 residues. The CDR3 DNA sequence: TGTGCCAGTAGATTAGGGACTAGCCTAAATGAGCAGTTCTTC. Encoded protein: CASRLGTSLNEQFF.

The V gene is TRBV9, the J gene TRBJ2-1; 10 bases are shared with TRBD2. Per germline, CDR1 SGDLS and CDR2 YYNGEE. V was clipped by 0 bases and J by 8 bases; unmatched bases: 11. CDR3 length equals 17 residues. CDR3 nucleotide sequence: TGTGCCAGCAGCGTAGAGGCTAGCGGGAGCTATTTGGATGAGCAGTTCTTC. This translates into CASSVEASGSYLDEQFF.

The chain carries TRBV6-5 and TRBJ2-7; 10 nucleotides align to TRBD2. This CDR3 contains 15 residues. J gave up 6 bases and V 6 bases, and 11 bases lay outside the gene matches. Germline V gene sequence: CDR1 MNHEY, CDR2 SVGAGI. The CDR3 DNA follows: TGTGCCAGCAGGTATCTTGCTAGCGGGGGCTCCGAGCAGTACTTC. Amino acid sequence: CASRYLASGGSEQYF.

The rearrangement joins TRBV6-4 to TRBJ2-1; 10 nucleotides line up with TRBD2. V trimming: 3 bases; J trimming: 12 bases; junction bases outside the gene matches: 11. Germline CDR1 and CDR2: MRHNA and SNTAGT. CDR3 length: 15 residues. CDR3 nucleotide sequence: TGTGCCAGCAGTGAGTACGGGACTAGCGCGACTGGGCAGTTCTTC. Protein product: CASSEYGTSATGQFF.

V is TRBV6-5 and J is TRBJ1-5; no clear D gene. Trimming left V 8 bases short and J 4 bases short, with 6 bases between. CDR3 length equals 11 residues. The germline V gene encodes CDR1 MNHEY and CDR2 SVGAGI. The CDR3 DNA sequence: TGTGCCAGCGAGAGGAATCAGCCCCAGCATTTT. Its translation: CASERNQPQHF.

The gene calls are TRBV13 and TRBJ2-1; 12 nucleotides line up with TRBD2. Germline CDR1 and CDR2: PRHDT and FYEKMQ (reference sequence). The ends lost 1 base at V and 7 bases at J; junction bases unmatched: 5. The CDR3 is 16 residues long. Here the CDR3 reads CASSLVLAGGLNEQFF. DNA for the CDR3: TGTGCCAGCAGCTTAGTTCTAGCGGGGGGGCTGAATGAGCAGTTCTTC.

This clone was recorded a few times. The chain links TRBV19 to TRBJ2-3; TRBD2 agrees at 10 bases. The CDR3 spans 15 residues. The germline V gene encodes CDR1 LNHDA and CDR2 SQIVND (reference sequence). V dropped 7 bases and J dropped 5; count of bases not matched to a gene: 9. The CDR3 coding sequence is TGTGCCAGTACAGAGCTAGCGGGAGCCGGAGATACGCAGTATTTT. Its translation: CASTELAGAGDTQYF.

The J gene is TRBJ1-2, the V gene TRBV6-5, with no clear D. The CDR3 spans 12 residues. Between the trimmed V and J ends, which lost 10 bases and 1 base, there was a span of 10 bases. Germline values: CDR1 MNHEY, CDR2 SVGAGI. The CDR3 region has the DNA TGTGCCACGCGGAGGGTTAACTATGGCTACACCTTC. Its protein is CATRRVNYGYTF.

This chain links TRBV27 with TRBJ2-2; D gene uncertain. Germline V gives CDR1 MNHEY, CDR2 SMNVEV (reference sequence). The CDR3 length is 13 residues. Deletions cut 6 bases from V and 3 bases from J, with 8 bases between. CDR3 DNA: TGTGCCAGCAGGCCGCAGGACACCGGGGAGCTGTTTTTT. This encodes CASRPQDTGELFF.

This chain joins TRBV5-5 and TRBJ1-1, with 7 bases lining up with TRBD1. J lost 7 bases, V lost 4 bases, and 7 bases had no gene match. The CDR3 extends over 13 amino acids. The germline gives CDR1 SGHKS, CDR2 YYEKEE (reference sequence). CDR3 protein: CASSQVGGLEAFF. In nucleotides, the CDR3 is TGTGCCAGCAGCCAAGTAGGGGGCCTTGAAGCTTTCTTT.

The chain couples TRBV7-2 to TRBJ2-4; D is possibly TRBD1 (6 bases). This CDR3 contains 14 residues. Trimming shortened V by 5 bases and J by 3 bases, and 11 bases separated the two germline ends. CDR1 and CDR2 (germline): SGHTA, FQGNSA. CDR3 DNA: TGTGCCAGCAGCGCTCAGGGGAACAAAAACATTCAGTACTTC. Translation: CASSAQGNKNIQYF.

The chain links TRBV7-3 to TRBJ2-1; 11 bases are shared with TRBD2. CDR3 length equals 18 residues. CDR1 is SGHTA, CDR2 FQGTGA, per germline. With 4 bases clipped from V and 0 bases from J, the junction kept 8 bases outside the gene matches. The DNA of the CDR3 is TGTGCCAGCAGCTCGCCATCTAGCGGGGGGAGCTCCTACAATGAGCAGTTCTTC. Residues: CASSSPSSGGSSYNEQFF.

The chain couples TRBV18 to TRBJ2-7, with 7 positions matching TRBD2. The V segment lost 2 bases and the J segment 3 bases; nucleotides outside the gene matches: 7. Germline V lookup: CDR1 KGHSH, CDR2 LQKENI. The CDR3 is 15 amino acids. CDR3 DNA sequence: TGTGCCAGCTCACCATCCTCAGCGGGAAGCTACGAGCAGTACTTC. Protein: CASSPSSAGSYEQYF.

The chain links TRBV3-1 (or the pseudogene TRBV3-2) to TRBJ2-7; D is possibly TRBD1 (6 bases). Germline CDR1 is LGHDT and CDR2 is YNNKEL (reference sequence). There are 13 residues in the CDR3. The germline V and J ends were trimmed by 7 bases and 1 base, with 11 bases remaining between them. CDR3 nucleotides: TGTGCCAGCACAGGGGTCTTGTCCTACGAGCAGTACTTC. Encoded protein: CASTGVLSYEQYF.

V usage is TRBV5-1 and J usage is TRBJ2-4; D is possibly TRBD2 (5 bases). Germline V gives CDR1 SGHRS, CDR2 YFSETQ. CDR3 length equals 14 residues. V was cut by 4 bases and J by 7 bases, with 15 bases left in between. The CDR3 coding sequence is TGCGCCAGCAGCCCGGCGAGGAGGTCGAACATTCAGTACTTC. It translates to CASSPARRSNIQYF.